This note documents a single T cell receptor (beta chain) sequence. The antigen is not known. The table came from immunoSEQ multiplex PCR; TCRdb's copy has only in-frame clones and leaves some out. The sample has about 150,000 clones; approximately 72% are singletons. This specimen comes from a study of PD-1 blockade in classical Hodgkin lymphoma. The patients all showed relapse after autologous stem cell transplantation, while their brentuximab vedotin exposure varied. The ends lost 2 bases at V and 7 bases at J; junction bases unmatched: 8. CDR1 and CDR2 (germline): KGHSH, LQKENI. This CDR3 spans 15 amino acids. Study outcomes and limitations: Patients excluded were those beginning nivolumab under 1 year after ASCT. Complete responders had baseline diversity similar to newly diagnosed patients.

The sample in question was peripheral blood mononuclear cells (PBMCs), obtained before the second cycle of nivolumab. This chain uses TRBV18 with TRBJ2-1; 7 nucleotides match TRBD1. The TCR was taken from a human donor with classical Hodgkin lymphoma. The CDR3 sequence is CASSPRIDRENEQFF. CDR3 DNA sequence: TGTGCCAGCTCACCAAGGATAGACAGGGAGAATGAGCAGTTCTTC.